This T cell receptor beta chain was captured in a study of cytotoxic CD8 clonotypes in ibrutinib-treated CLL. Cryopreserved PBMCs were the source of roughly 2 micrograms of genomic DNA, which went to TCR beta libraries. CDR1 MNHNS and CDR2 SASEGT come from the germline V gene. The CDR3 consists of 14 residues. Trimming removed 4 bases from V and 5 bases from J, with 12 bases in between. Only in-frame clones appear in the TCRdb table, and some are missing; sequencing was by immunoSEQ multiplex PCR. The top ten hold roughly 22% of the sample, which has around 50,000 clones, around 60% seen once. The gene calls are TRBV6-1 and TRBJ1-5; possible D gene TRBD1, 6 bases. The TCR was taken from a human donor with chronic lymphocytic leukemia. The sample here was PBMCs, taken after 24 months of ibrutinib treatment. Written as DNA, the CDR3 is TGTGCCAGCAGTGCCTGGACAGCGCATCAGCCCCAGCATTTT. Protein sequence: CASSAWTAHQPQHF.